A selection of T cell receptor beta chains follows, all from one sample in a study of cytomegalovirus exposure and HLA in healthy donors. Sequencing used immunoSEQ multiplex PCR; TCRdb keeps in-frame clones, though not all of them. The sample shows fewer than 120,000 clones, about three quarters of them seen only once. The sequenced material came from PBMCs. The receptors derive from a woman aged 25 to 45 in good health and CMV-seronegative. CDR3s include the opening cysteine and the closing phenylalanine or tryptophan. D genes are given only for firm matches. The size field is filled for only some rows; it gives once, few, many or a size class.

D gene,clone size,J gene,V gene,CDR3 DNA,CDR3 protein
TRBD2,once,TRBJ2-1,TRBV11-3,TGTGCCAGCAGTCCTCTAGCGGGAGGCCTATACAATGAGCAGTTCTTC,CASSPLAGGLYNEQFF
NA,few,TRBJ2-1,TRBV27,TGTGCCAGCAGTTTGGGGACTCGAGAGCAGTTCTTC,CASSLGTREQFF
TRBD1,few,TRBJ1-5,TRBV19,TGTGCCAGTAGTATAGATACAGGGGGATTTGATCAGCCCCAGCATTTT,CASSIDTGGFDQPQHF
NA,NA,TRBJ2-3,TRBV4-1,TGCGCCAGCAGCCAAGATAGCCGAAACACAGATACGCAGTATTTT,CASSQDSRNTDTQYF
NA,NA,TRBJ2-3,TRBV29-1,TGCAGCGCGGACGTTAGACAGGGCACAGATACGCAGTATTTT,CSADVRQGTDTQYF
NA,NA,TRBJ2-1,TRBV11-3,TGTGCCAGCAGCCTAGGGGGGGGAAGCTACAATGAGCAGTTCTTC,CASSLGGGSYNEQFF
NA,NA,TRBJ1-4,TRBV27,TGTGCCAGCAGTGGTACAGGGATTGAAAAACTGTTTTTT,CASSGTGIEKLFF
NA,NA,TRBJ1-2,TRBV2,TGTGCCAGCAGTCCGCGGAGGGGCGCTAACTATGGCTACACCTTC,CASSPRRGANYGYTF
NA,once,TRBJ2-7,TRBV5-1,TGCGCCAGCAGCTTGGGACCTCGGGACGAGCAGTACTTC,CASSLGPRDEQYF
TRBD2,few,TRBJ2-1,TRBV7-2,TGTGCCAGCAGCTTCACGGGACTAGCAAATGAGCAGTTCTTC,CASSFTGLANEQFF
NA,NA,TRBJ2-3,TRBV5-1,TGCGCCAGCAGCATCAGGGAATCCACAGATACGCAGTATTTT,CASSIRESTDTQYF
NA,few,TRBJ1-3,TRBV18,TGTGCCAGCTCACGCGACAAGTCTGGAAACACCATATATTTT,CASSRDKSGNTIYF
TRBD2,NA,TRBJ2-7,TRBV30,TGTGCCTGGAGTGGGGGGGGAGTTTCAACCTACGAGCAGTACTTC,CAWSGGGVSTYEQYF
TRBD1,NA,TRBJ1-1,TRBV28,TGTGCCAGCAGTCGCAGGACAGGGGACACTGAAGCTTTCTTT,CASSRRTGDTEAFF
NA,few,TRBJ1-1,TRBV6-4,TGTGCCAGCAGTGTCTACGCGAACACTGAAGCTTTCTTT,CASSVYANTEAFF
TRBD2,few,TRBJ2-7,TRBV10-1,TGCGCCAGCACCCGTGGACTAGCGGGAGATCGTGGCACCTACGAGCAGTACTTC,CASTRGLAGDRGTYEQYF
NA,NA,TRBJ2-7,TRBV28,TGTGCCAGCAGTAACCTATACCGGGGCTCCTACGAGCAGTACTTC,CASSNLYRGSYEQYF
TRBD1,NA,TRBJ2-2,TRBV30,TGTGCCTCCCCGGGACAGAGACTCACCGGGGAGCTGTTTTTT,CASPGQRLTGELFF
TRBD1,NA,TRBJ2-5,TRBV7-3,TGTGCCAGCAGCCAGGACAGGGGAGAGACCCAGTACTTC,CASSQDRGETQYF
TRBD1,NA,TRBJ1-2,TRBV6-5,TGTGCCAGCAGTTACGCAGGGGGTAACTATGGCTACACCTTC,CASSYAGGNYGYTF
TRBD1,NA,TRBJ2-7,TRBV5-1,TGCGCCAGCAGCCCGGGGACAGGGAAGGGCGAGCAGTACTTC,CASSPGTGKGEQYF
TRBD1,NA,TRBJ1-5,TRBV2,TGTGCCAGCAGTTATATACCGAGGGGACAGCCCAATCAGCCCCAGCATTTT,CASSYIPRGQPNQPQHF
NA,NA,TRBJ2-3,TRBV5-1,TGCGCCAGCAGCTTGAGCGGCAGAGCCAATACGCAGTATTTT,CASSLSGRANTQYF
TRBD1,NA,TRBJ2-5,TRBV9,TGTGCCAGCAGCGTAGTTACAGGGGAGTTAGAGACCCAGTACTTC,CASSVVTGELETQYF
NA,few,TRBJ2-7,TRBV6-5,TGTGCCAGCAGTTACTCGATCCAGGGAAAGTACGAGCAGTACTTC,CASSYSIQGKYEQYF
TRBD2,NA,TRBJ2-1,TRBV9,TGTGCCAGCAGCCTAACGGGGGGGCAGAATGAGCAGTTCTTC,CASSLTGGQNEQFF
NA,NA,TRBJ2-3,TRBV4-1,TGCGCCAGCAGCCAAGATAGAGGGGATACGCAGTATTTT,CASSQDRGDTQYF
TRBD2,NA,TRBJ2-1,TRBV27,TGTGCCAGCAGCACACTAGCGGGGCCCTACAATGAGCAGTTCTTC,CASSTLAGPYNEQFF
NA,NA,TRBJ2-7,TRBV2,TGTGCCAGCAGTGATTGGATCGACAGAAACTACGAGCAGTACTTC,CASSDWIDRNYEQYF
TRBD1,NA,TRBJ1-1,TRBV28,TGTGCCAGCAGAATACTGACAGGGGCTGCCACTGAAGCTTTCTTT,CASRILTGAATEAFF
TRBD1,once,TRBJ1-5,TRBV5-8,TGTGCCAGCAGCCACGACAGGGGCCTTAGCAATCAGCCCCAGCATTTT,CASSHDRGLSNQPQHF
NA,once,TRBJ1-5,TRBV30,TGTGCCTGGAGTGACCGGGGAGGGCCCCAGCATTTT,CAWSDRGGPQHF
TRBD2,NA,TRBJ2-1,TRBV9,TGTGCCAGCAGCGTAGGGACTAGTCCGAGGGACAATGAGCAGTTCTTC,CASSVGTSPRDNEQFF